This TCR beta chain came from a study of cytomegalovirus exposure and HLA in healthy donors. Points from the study as a whole: Researchers reported that three CMV-associated chains were confirmed in vitro as CMV antigen-specific.

Those who donated were healthy bone marrow donors. PCR used 60 Vbeta primers and 13 Jbeta primers. Clones were read by immunoSEQ multiplex PCR, and TCRdb kept only the in-frame ones, dropping some. The table shows about 150,000 clones, with 75% to 85% occurring only once. V lost 10 bases and J lost 3, with 13 bases in between. This CDR3 is 13 amino acids long. The V gene's germline CDR1 is ENHRY and CDR2 SYGVKD. With respect to this clone: Its target is not known.

The clonotype was recovered from a woman in her 50s in good health and CMV-seropositive. The chain uses TRBV10-3 and TRBJ2-1, with D maybe TRBD2 (6 bases). Sequencing was carried out using PBMCs. CDR3 nucleotide sequence: TGTGCCACCGCGGGGCCAATCTACAATGAGCAGTTCTTC. It encodes CATAGPIYNEQFF.